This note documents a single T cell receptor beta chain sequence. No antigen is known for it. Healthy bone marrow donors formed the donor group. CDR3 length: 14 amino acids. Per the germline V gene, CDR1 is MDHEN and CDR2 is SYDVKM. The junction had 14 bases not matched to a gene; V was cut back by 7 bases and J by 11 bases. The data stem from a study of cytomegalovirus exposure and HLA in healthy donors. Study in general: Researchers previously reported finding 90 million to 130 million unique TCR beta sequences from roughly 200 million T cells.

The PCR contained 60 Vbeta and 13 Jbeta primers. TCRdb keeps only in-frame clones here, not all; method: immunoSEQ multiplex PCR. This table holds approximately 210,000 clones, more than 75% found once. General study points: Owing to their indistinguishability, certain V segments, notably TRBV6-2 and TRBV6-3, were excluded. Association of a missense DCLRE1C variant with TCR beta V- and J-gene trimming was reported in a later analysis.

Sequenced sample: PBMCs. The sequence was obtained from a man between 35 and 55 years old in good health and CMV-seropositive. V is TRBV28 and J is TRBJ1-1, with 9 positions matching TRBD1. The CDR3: CASTLTGGAVIAFF. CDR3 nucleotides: TGTGCCAGCACCCTCACAGGGGGCGCGGTTATTGCTTTCTTT.